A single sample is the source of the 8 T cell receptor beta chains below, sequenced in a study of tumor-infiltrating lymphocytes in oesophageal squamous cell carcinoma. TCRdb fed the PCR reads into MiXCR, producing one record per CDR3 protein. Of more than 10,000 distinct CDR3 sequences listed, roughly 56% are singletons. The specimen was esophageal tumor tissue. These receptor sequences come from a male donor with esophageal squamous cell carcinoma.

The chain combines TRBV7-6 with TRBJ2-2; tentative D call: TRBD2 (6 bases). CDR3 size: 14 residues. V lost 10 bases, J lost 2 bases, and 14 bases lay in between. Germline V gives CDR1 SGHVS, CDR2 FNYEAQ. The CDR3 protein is CATAGGTNTGELFF. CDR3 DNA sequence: TGTGCCACTGCGGGCGGGACTAACACCGGGGAGCTGTTTTTT.

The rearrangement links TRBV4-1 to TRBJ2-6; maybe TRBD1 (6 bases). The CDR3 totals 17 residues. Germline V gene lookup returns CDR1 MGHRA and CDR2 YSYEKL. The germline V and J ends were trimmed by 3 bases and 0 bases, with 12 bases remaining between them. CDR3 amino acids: CASSQDRDNSGANVLTF. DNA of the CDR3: TGCGCCAGCAGCCAGGACCGGGACAACTCTGGGGCCAACGTCCTGACTTTC.

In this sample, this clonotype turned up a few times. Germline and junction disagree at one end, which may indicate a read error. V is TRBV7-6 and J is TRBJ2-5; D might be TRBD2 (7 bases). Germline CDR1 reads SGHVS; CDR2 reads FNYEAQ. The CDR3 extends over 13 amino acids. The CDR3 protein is CASSSGRGAEAFF. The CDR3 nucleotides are TGTGCCAGCAGCTCCGGACGGGGGGCTGAAGCTTTCTTC.

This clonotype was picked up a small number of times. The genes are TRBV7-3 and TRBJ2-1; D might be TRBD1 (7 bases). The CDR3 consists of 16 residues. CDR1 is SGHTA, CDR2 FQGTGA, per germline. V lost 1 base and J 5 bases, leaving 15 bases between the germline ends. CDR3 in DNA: TGTGCCAGCAGCTTAAAAGTGGCAGGGGGGAACAATGAGCAGTTCTTC. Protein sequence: CASSLKVAGGNNEQFF.

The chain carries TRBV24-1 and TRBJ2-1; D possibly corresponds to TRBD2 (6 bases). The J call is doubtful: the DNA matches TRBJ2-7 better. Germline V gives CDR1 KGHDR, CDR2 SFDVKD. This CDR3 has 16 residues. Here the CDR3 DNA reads TGTGCCACCAGTGATTCCCCGGACCTCCCCGGGGGTGAGCAGTACTTC. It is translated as CATSDSPDLPGGEQYF.

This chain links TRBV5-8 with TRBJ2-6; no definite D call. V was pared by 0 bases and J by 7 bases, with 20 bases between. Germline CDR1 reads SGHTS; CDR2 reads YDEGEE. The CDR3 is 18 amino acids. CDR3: CASSLAGSSFSTANVLTF. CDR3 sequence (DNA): TGTGCCAGCAGCTTGGCCGGCAGTTCTTTTTCGACCGCCAACGTCCTGACTTTC. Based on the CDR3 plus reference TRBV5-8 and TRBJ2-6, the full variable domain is EAGVTQSPTHLIKTRGQQATLRCSPISGHTSVYWYQQALGLGLQFLLWYDEGEERNRGNFPPRFSGRQFPNYSSELNVNALELEDSALYLCASSLAGSSFSTANVLTFGAGSRLTVL.

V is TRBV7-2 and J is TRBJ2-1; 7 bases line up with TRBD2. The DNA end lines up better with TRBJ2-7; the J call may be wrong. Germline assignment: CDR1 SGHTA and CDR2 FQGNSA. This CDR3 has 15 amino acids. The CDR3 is CASSPSAGAINEQYF. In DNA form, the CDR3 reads TGTGCCAGCAGCCCCTCGGCGGGAGCCATAAATGAGCAGTACTTC.

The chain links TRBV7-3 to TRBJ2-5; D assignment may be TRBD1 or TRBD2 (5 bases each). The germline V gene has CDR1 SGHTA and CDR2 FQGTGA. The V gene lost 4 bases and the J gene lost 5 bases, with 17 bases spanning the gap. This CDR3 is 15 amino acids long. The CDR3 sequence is CASSCPPTGRETQYF. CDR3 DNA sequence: TGTGCCAGCAGCTGTCCACCCACGGGGCGGGAGACCCAGTACTTC.